Only a few counts were recorded for the clone carrying this T cell receptor (beta chain). Antigen unknown. The sample is drawn from a study of T-cell reconstitution after alpha-beta-depleted transplantation in children. Study-wide points: Some patients' high day-60 TCRbeta diversity was attributed to recipient cells surviving conditioning. Reportedly, roughly two months post-transplant, alpha-beta T cells arose from several hundred expanded graft clones.

Unique molecular identifiers were incorporated during preparation of the TCRbeta library. TCRdb analysed the PCR reads with MiXCR anew, one entry per CDR3 protein. The sample records around 90,000 distinct CDR3 sequences, around 15% being singletons. The V gene end was trimmed by 4 bases and the J gene end by 2 bases; junction bases not matched to a gene: 8. CDR3 length equals 15 residues. The germline gives CDR1 SGHRS, CDR2 YFSETQ. This TCR was recovered from a male patient aged 2-10 years who had a stem cell transplant for acute lymphoblastic leukemia, so the T cells may come from the graft donor. The gene calls are TRBV5-1 and TRBJ2-7, with TRBD1 matching over 8 bases. Specimen: PBMCs, mostly from graft donor cells, collected 180 days after TCRalphabeta/CD19-depleted stem cell transplant. Here the CDR3 reads CASSGGQGAAYEQYF. The CDR3 coding sequence is TGCGCCAGCAGCGGAGGACAGGGAGCGGCCTACGAGCAGTACTTC.